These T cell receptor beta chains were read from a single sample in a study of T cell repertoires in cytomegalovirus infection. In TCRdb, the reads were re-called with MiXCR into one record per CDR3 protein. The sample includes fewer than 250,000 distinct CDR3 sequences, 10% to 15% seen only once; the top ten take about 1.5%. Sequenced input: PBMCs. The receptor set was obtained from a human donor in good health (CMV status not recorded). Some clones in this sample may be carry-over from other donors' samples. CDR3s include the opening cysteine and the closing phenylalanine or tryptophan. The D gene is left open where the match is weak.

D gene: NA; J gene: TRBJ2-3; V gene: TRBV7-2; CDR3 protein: CASSFGADTQYF
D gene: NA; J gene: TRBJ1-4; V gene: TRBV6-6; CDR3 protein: CASRGGGGEKLFF
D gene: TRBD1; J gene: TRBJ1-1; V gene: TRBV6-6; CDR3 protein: CASSYALQGGSAAFF
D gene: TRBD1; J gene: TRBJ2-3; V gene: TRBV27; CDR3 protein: CASSLTTGPTDTQYF
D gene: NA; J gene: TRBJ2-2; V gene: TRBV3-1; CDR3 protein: CASSDRTANTGELFF
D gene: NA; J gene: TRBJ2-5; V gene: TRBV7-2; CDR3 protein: CASSPKALSQETQYF
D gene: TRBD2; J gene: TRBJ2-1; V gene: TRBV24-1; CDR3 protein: CATGLAGGNEQFF
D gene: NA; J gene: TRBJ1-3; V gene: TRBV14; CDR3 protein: CASSPPADYSGNTIYF
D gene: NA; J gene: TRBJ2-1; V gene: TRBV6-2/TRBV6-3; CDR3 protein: CASSDPGRSSYNEQFF
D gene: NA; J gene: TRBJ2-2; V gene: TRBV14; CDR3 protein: CASSQGRITGELFF
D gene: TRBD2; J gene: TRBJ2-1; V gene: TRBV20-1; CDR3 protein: CSATGTSGIHNEQFF
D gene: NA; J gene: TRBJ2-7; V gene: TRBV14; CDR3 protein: CASSQDERLGVSYEQYF
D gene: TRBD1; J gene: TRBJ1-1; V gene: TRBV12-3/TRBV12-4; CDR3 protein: CASSGTGYTEAFF
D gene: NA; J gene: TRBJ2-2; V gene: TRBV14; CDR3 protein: CASSQDLLPFTGELFF
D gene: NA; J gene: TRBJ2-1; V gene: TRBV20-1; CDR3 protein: CSASLTGGHEQFF
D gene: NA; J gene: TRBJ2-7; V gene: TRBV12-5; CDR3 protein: CASGLGLNEQYF
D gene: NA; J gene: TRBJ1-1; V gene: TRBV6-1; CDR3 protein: CASSDGGLGDTEAFF
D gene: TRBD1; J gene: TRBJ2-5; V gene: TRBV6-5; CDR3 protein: CASSRNTGGDETQYF
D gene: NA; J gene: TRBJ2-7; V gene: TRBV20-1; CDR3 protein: CSATDGYEQYF
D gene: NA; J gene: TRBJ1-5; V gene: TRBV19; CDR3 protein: CASSAGTHSNQPQHF
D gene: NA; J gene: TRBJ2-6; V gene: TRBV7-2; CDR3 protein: CASSRSGANVLTF
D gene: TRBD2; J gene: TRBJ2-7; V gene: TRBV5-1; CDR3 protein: CASSPQTSGTYEQYF
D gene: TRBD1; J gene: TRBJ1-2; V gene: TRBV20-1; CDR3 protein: CSARAGTGSYTF
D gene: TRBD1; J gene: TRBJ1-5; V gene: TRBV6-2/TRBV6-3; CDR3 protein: CASSYDPDGTGSNQPQHF
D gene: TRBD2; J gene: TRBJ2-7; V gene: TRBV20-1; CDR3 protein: CSAIPPVAGVWEQYF
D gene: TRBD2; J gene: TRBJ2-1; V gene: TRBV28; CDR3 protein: CASSLGAGVSEQFF
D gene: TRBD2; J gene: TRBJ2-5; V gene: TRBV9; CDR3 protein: CASSETSGGSQETQYF
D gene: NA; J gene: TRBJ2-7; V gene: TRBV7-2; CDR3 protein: CASSLSWSSYEQYF
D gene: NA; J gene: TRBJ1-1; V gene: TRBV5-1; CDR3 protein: CASSLNGDEAFF
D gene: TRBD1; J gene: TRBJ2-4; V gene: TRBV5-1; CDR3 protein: CASSTSTGVAKNIQYF
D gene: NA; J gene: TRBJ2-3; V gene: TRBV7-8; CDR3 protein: CASSPTLRQVPEDTQYF
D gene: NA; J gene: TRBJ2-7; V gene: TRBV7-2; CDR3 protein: CASRRSGQTSYEQYF
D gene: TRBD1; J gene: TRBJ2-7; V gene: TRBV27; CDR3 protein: CASSLRSPDRVGYEQYF
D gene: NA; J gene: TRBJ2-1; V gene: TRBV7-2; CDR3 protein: CASSPASPSSYNEQFF
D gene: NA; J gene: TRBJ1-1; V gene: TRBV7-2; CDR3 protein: CASSSISHTEAFF
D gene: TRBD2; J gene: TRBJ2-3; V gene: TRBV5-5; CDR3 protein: CASSLAGRGFSTDTQYF
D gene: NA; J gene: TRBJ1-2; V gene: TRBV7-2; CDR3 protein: CASSLGTVPNYGYTF
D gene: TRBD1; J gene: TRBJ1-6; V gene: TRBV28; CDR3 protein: CASSPLGTGGNSPLHF
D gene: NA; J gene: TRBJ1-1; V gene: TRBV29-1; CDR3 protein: CSVALDRTKTEAFF
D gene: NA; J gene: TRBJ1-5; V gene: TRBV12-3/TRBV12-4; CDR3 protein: CASSPDRSPRNQPQHF
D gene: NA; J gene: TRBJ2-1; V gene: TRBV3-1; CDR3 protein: CASSQRRSYNEQFF
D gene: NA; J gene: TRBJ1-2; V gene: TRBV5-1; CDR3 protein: CASRTGPGAFNGYTF
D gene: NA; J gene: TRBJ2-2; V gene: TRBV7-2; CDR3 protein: CASSTHATGELFF
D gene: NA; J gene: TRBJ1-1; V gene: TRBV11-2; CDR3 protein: CASSSPPGRSPAFF
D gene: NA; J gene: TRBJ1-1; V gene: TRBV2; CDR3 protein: CASSRTVGNTEAFF
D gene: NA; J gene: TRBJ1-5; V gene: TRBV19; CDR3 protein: CASSIWSSRGSNQPQHF
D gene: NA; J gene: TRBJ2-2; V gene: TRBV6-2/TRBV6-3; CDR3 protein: CASSQYSVWTGELFF
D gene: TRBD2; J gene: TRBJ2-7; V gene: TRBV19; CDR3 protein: CASSIVSRTSGAYEQYF
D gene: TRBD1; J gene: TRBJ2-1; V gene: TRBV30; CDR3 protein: CAWSVSRGSNEQFF
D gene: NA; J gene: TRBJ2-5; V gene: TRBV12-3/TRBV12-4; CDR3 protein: CASSPIRETQYF
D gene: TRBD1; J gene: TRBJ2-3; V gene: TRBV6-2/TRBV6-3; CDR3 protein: CASSYPLRQGRSDTQYF
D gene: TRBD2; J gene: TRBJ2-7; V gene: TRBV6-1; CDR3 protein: CASRGGIYEQYF
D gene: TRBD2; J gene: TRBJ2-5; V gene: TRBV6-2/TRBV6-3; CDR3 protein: CASSYGLAGALQETQYF
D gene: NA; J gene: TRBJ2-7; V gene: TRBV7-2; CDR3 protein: CASSLVGRSAYEQYF